These T cell receptor beta chains were read from a single sample in a study of CD8+CD57+ T cells in acquired aplastic anemia. Each CDR3 protein is one row after TCRdb ran MiXCR on the reads. This table holds around 430,000 distinct CDR3 sequences, around 32% found once. The sequencing input was sorted CD4+, CD8+, or CD8+CD57+ T cells (not recorded which) from PBMCs. Source of these receptors: a human donor with aplastic anemia. Each CDR3 is given with its conserved first and last residue. Each record gives: CDR3 DNA, CDR3 protein, clone size, D gene, J gene, V gene, CDR3 length. A D gene is named only where the DNA matches it firmly. Rows may omit the clone size; those that give it use once, few, many or a size class.

CDR3nt: TGTGCCACCAGCAGTGACAGGGGACTCAATCAGCCCCAGCATTTT; CDR3aa: CATSSDRGLNQPQHF; abundance: .; d_gene: TRBD1; j_gene: TRBJ1-5; v_gene: TRBV15; len: 15
CDR3nt: TGTGCCAGCAGCCCCGCGTCTAGCTCCGGACAGGGTGGTGGCTACACCTTC; CDR3aa: CASSPASSSGQGGGYTF; abundance: many; d_gene: TRBD1; j_gene: TRBJ1-2; v_gene: TRBV9; len: 17
CDR3nt: TGTGCCTGCAGCCACCTCGACGAATATGGCTACACCTTC; CDR3aa: CACSHLDEYGYTF; abundance: once; d_gene: .; j_gene: TRBJ1-2; v_gene: TRBV3-1; len: 13
CDR3nt: TGTGCCAGTAGTATCCGGACTAATGAAAAACTGTTTTTT; CDR3aa: CASSIRTNEKLFF; abundance: many; d_gene: .; j_gene: TRBJ1-4; v_gene: TRBV19; len: 13
CDR3nt: TGTGCCAGCAGCACCGGACTAGGGAGCTCCTACGAGCAGTACTTC; CDR3aa: CASSTGLGSSYEQYF; abundance: .; d_gene: TRBD2; j_gene: TRBJ2-7; v_gene: TRBV9; len: 15
CDR3nt: TGTGCCAGCAGCCCACAGGGCTTTTTTGGCTATGGCTACACCTTC; CDR3aa: CASSPQGFFGYGYTF; abundance: .; d_gene: .; j_gene: TRBJ1-2; v_gene: TRBV5-8; len: 15
CDR3nt: TGTGCCAGCAGCTTAACGGGGCTGAGCACAGATACGCAGTATTTT; CDR3aa: CASSLTGLSTDTQYF; abundance: .; d_gene: .; j_gene: TRBJ2-3; v_gene: TRBV7-3; len: 15
CDR3nt: TGTGCCAGCCGTTGGGGCGGGAACACCGGGGAGCTGTTTTTT; CDR3aa: CASRWGGNTGELFF; abundance: few; d_gene: .; j_gene: TRBJ2-2; v_gene: TRBV2; len: 14
CDR3nt: TGCAGCGTTCGTTGGCGGGGGTACAATGAGCAGTTCTTC; CDR3aa: CSVRWRGYNEQFF; abundance: .; d_gene: TRBD2; j_gene: TRBJ2-1; v_gene: TRBV29-1; len: 13
CDR3nt: TGTGCCAGCAGTTTAATCGAGGGTTGGTTGACTAGCACAGATACGCAGTATTTT; CDR3aa: CASSLIEGWLTSTDTQYF; abundance: .; d_gene: .; j_gene: TRBJ2-3; v_gene: TRBV28; len: 18
CDR3nt: TGCAGCGTTGTAGCGGTACAAGAGACCCAGTACTTC; CDR3aa: CSVVAVQETQYF; abundance: .; d_gene: .; j_gene: TRBJ2-5; v_gene: TRBV29-1; len: 12
CDR3nt: TGTGCCAGCAGTAAGACAGGGGGCAGAAACACCATATATTTT; CDR3aa: CASSKTGGRNTIYF; abundance: few; d_gene: TRBD1; j_gene: TRBJ1-3; v_gene: TRBV12-3/TRBV12-4; len: 14
CDR3nt: TGTGCCAGTAGCCTGAGGCCCTCTAATGAAAAACTGTTTTTT; CDR3aa: CASSLRPSNEKLFF; abundance: few; d_gene: .; j_gene: TRBJ1-4; v_gene: TRBV19; len: 14
CDR3nt: TGCAGTGCTAGAGAATACGGGACAGGGGCCAATTCACCCCTCCACTTT; CDR3aa: CSAREYGTGANSPLHF; abundance: many; d_gene: TRBD1; j_gene: TRBJ1-6; v_gene: TRBV20-1; len: 16
CDR3nt: TGTGCCAGCAGCTCACACAGCGGCACAGATACGCAGTATTTT; CDR3aa: CASSSHSGTDTQYF; abundance: .; d_gene: .; j_gene: TRBJ2-3; v_gene: TRBV7-3; len: 14
CDR3nt: TGTGCCAGCAGCTTGGGGACGGGGATTAACTATGGCTACACCTTC; CDR3aa: CASSLGTGINYGYTF; abundance: few; d_gene: .; j_gene: TRBJ1-2; v_gene: TRBV5-8; len: 15
CDR3nt: TGTGCCAGCAGCTCCGATAGCTATAGCAATCAGCCCCAGCATTTT; CDR3aa: CASSSDSYSNQPQHF; abundance: many; d_gene: .; j_gene: TRBJ1-5; v_gene: TRBV7-8; len: 15
CDR3nt: TGTGCCAGCAGTGAGGGGTCAACTAATGAAAAACTGTTTTTT; CDR3aa: CASSEGSTNEKLFF; abundance: few; d_gene: .; j_gene: TRBJ1-4; v_gene: TRBV2; len: 14
CDR3nt: TGTGCCAGCAGCGCAGGGGGAAACGGAGAGACCCAGTACTTC; CDR3aa: CASSAGGNGETQYF; abundance: many; d_gene: TRBD1; j_gene: TRBJ2-5; v_gene: TRBV9; len: 14
CDR3nt: TGCAGCGTTGCTGGGATGCTGAACACTGAGCAGTTCTTC; CDR3aa: CSVAGMLNTEQFF; abundance: .; d_gene: .; j_gene: TRBJ2-1; v_gene: TRBV29-1; len: 13
CDR3nt: TGTGCCAGCAGCGCGGGGGGGCGGGGGGATACGCAGTATTTT; CDR3aa: CASSAGGRGDTQYF; abundance: many; d_gene: TRBD2; j_gene: TRBJ2-3; v_gene: TRBV2; len: 14
CDR3nt: TGTGCCAGCAGTTCTCCAGTTTCAGATACGCAGTATTTT; CDR3aa: CASSSPVSDTQYF; abundance: .; d_gene: .; j_gene: TRBJ2-3; v_gene: TRBV6-5; len: 13
CDR3nt: TGTGCCAGCAGCCCTCGGACGGAAAAAGGCGATGAGCAGTTCTTC; CDR3aa: CASSPRTEKGDEQFF; abundance: .; d_gene: .; j_gene: TRBJ2-1; v_gene: TRBV12-3/TRBV12-4; len: 15
CDR3nt: TGTGCCAGTATAAGCGCGGATTATGGCTACACCTTC; CDR3aa: CASISADYGYTF; abundance: many; d_gene: .; j_gene: TRBJ1-2; v_gene: TRBV19; len: 12
CDR3nt: TGTGCCAGCAGGAATCCAGTAGATACGCAGTATTTT; CDR3aa: CASRNPVDTQYF; abundance: few; d_gene: .; j_gene: TRBJ2-3; v_gene: TRBV27; len: 12
CDR3nt: TGCAGTGCTAGCGTGCGGGAGGTGGGCAATGAGCAGTTCTTC; CDR3aa: CSASVREVGNEQFF; abundance: .; d_gene: TRBD2; j_gene: TRBJ2-1; v_gene: TRBV20-1; len: 14
CDR3nt: TGTGCCAGCAGCGAGAGGACAGTCCCGAAGGGCGATGGCTACACCTTC; CDR3aa: CASSERTVPKGDGYTF; abundance: many; d_gene: .; j_gene: TRBJ1-2; v_gene: TRBV6-1; len: 16
CDR3nt: TGTGCCACCAGCCTCGGGCAGGGTTTCCCCCTCCACTTT; CDR3aa: CATSLGQGFPLHF; abundance: .; d_gene: .; j_gene: TRBJ1-6; v_gene: TRBV15; len: 13